This T cell receptor (beta chain) was obtained from a study of blood T cell repertoires in COVID-19 (dated by TCRdb to the early 2020s). Regarding the study in general: Samples from collaborators originated in the United States, Italy and Spain and spanned both the acute and convalescent phases of COVID-19. Nearly every sample came with metadata listing a de-identified subject ID, COVID-19 status, age in years and sex. The repertoires were released in a freely available public database meant as a resource for research on the immune response to SARS-CoV-2. Deeply sampled blood TCRbeta repertoires from subjects exposed to, actively infected with, or recovered from COVID-19 were included in the dataset. Samples were obtained from the ongoing ImmuneRACE study (first 160 participants) and from about 1,300 subjects provided by 6 global collaborators. The prospective study material was composed of cDNA or gDNA derived from T cells, B-cell-depleted T cells, or PBMCs. Where available, HLA class I and class II types were obtained from metadata supplied by the sample provider rather than from assay-based typing.

Each collaborating institution followed its own protocols to collect whole blood in K2EDTA tubes. Collaborator samples were shipped for TCRbeta analysis as frozen whole blood, isolated PBMCs, or DNA extracted from either sample type. Its CDR3 holds 15 amino acids, cysteine through phenylalanine. Just the 45-base CDR3 DNA is kept, in frame starting at base 1. Per the germline V gene, SNHLY is the CDR1 and FYNNEI is the CDR2. Unmatched junction bases come to 9, with V trimmed by 6 bases and J by 6 bases. Comments on this clone: The clone's antigen remains unknown. Per-nucleotide qualities are absent, and no much larger clonotype sits a single base away.

The paper's findings and limits, for the study overall: The quantity of clinical and demographic metadata differed by source and by participant and was supplied without curation.

TCRbeta CDR3 regions were amplified from genomic DNA using the immunoSEQ Assay, a bias-controlled multiplex PCR. Processing in the source paper ran as follows. Within the assay, amplification of reference gene primers was used to estimate how many nucleated cells each sample contained. To quantify the absolute abundance of each unique TCRbeta CDR3 rearrangement, sequence reads were collapsed and filtered. For each sample, productive Simpson clonality was calculated as the square root of Simpson's diversity index across productive rearrangements. The clones in this table, taken by TCRdb from immuneACCESS, are in-frame only. Not every clone is retained; where verified, under half of the shortfall comes from an unresolved V gene, and the cause of the rest is unknown. Clone size and the V and J calls come from that table; the DNA yielded D and trimming. Counted in this sample were about 41,000 clones; 85% to 90% of them appeared once. The ten largest clones take up 4.8% of the sample.

The receptor was isolated from a human donor in a cohort sampled during active COVID-19. The sample was peripheral blood. The chain is assembled from TRBV2 and TRBJ2-7, with 12 junctional bases fitting TRBD2. CDR3 protein: CASRVSSGRASEQYF. The DNA sequence is TGTGCCAGCAGGGTATCTAGCGGGAGGGCCTCCGAGCAGTACTTC.